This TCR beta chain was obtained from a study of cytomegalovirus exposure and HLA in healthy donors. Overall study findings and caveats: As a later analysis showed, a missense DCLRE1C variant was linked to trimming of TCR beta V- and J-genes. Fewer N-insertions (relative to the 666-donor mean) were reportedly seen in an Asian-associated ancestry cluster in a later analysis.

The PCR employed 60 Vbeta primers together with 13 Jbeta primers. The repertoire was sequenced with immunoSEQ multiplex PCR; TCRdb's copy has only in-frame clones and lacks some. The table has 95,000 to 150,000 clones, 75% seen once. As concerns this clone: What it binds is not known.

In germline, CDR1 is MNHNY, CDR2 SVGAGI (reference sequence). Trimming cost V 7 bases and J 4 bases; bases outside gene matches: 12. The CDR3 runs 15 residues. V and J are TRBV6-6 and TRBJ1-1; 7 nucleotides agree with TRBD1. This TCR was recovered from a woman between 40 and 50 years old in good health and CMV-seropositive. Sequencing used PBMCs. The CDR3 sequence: CASNGRSPGGTEAFF. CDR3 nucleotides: TGTGCCAGCAACGGACGCTCGCCAGGGGGCACTGAAGCTTTCTTT.